Following are 28 T cell receptor beta chains from one sample sequenced in a study of blood T cells in healthy people across ages. Primers used in a second PCR of roughly 6 to 11 cycles were a sample-barcoded 5' primer and a J-beta primer mix. TCRdb re-called the 5' RACE reads through MiXCR, storing one row per CDR3 protein. The sample has 1.8 million or so distinct CDR3 sequences, roughly 43% seen once. Source material: blood. The receptors were sampled from a human donor in good health.

This clonotype occurred a few times. The chain employs TRBV20-1 and TRBJ2-3; D possibly corresponds to TRBD2 (6 bases). Trimming cost V 0 bases and J 0 bases, with 7 bases left between them. Germline values: CDR1 DFQATT, CDR2 SNEGSKA (reference sequence). This CDR3 has 14 amino acids. The CDR3 loop is CSARDAGSTDTQYF. The CDR3 nucleotides are TGCAGTGCTAGAGACGCGGGGAGCACAGATACGCAGTATTTT.

The V gene is TRBV7-2, the J gene TRBJ1-2; 9 nucleotides match TRBD1. J lost 4 bases, V lost 7 bases, and 10 bases had no gene match. The CDR3 spans 15 residues. Germline lookup yields CDR1 SGHTA and CDR2 FQGNSA. DNA of the CDR3: TGTGCCAGCAACCCTACAGGGGGCTTTGTCTATGGCTACACCTTC. This encodes CASNPTGGFVYGYTF.

There are a few counts of this clonotype. The gene calls are TRBV7-2 and TRBJ2-7; the match to TRBD1 covers 8 bases. This CDR3 has 16 amino acids. CDR1 is SGHTA and CDR2 is FQGNSA in the germline V gene. The V and J ends lost 0 bases and 1 base, in that order; junction bases with no gene match: 5. CDR3 sequence: CASSLAIGTGSYEQYF. DNA of the CDR3: TGTGCCAGCAGCTTAGCCATCGGGACAGGTTCCTACGAGCAGTACTTC.

The V and J genes are TRBV7-9 and TRBJ2-4; 8 nucleotides match TRBD1. With V trimmed by 8 bases and J by 8 bases, 2 bases remained unmatched. This CDR3 has 11 residues. CDR1 is SEHNR, CDR2 FQNEAQ, per germline (reference sequence). CDR3 in amino acids: CASGQGDIQYF. The CDR3 DNA reads as TGTGCCAGCGGACAGGGCGACATTCAGTACTTC.

This chain links TRBV6-6 with TRBJ1-5, with D uncertain. With 2 bases removed from V and 4 bases from J, the gap between germline ends came to 9 bases. CDR1 and CDR2 from the germline V gene are MNHNY and SVGAGI (reference sequence). This CDR3 contains 14 residues. The CDR3 coding sequence is TGTGCCAGCAGTTACGCCGTTTTAAATCAGCCCCAGCATTTT. This codes for CASSYAVLNQPQHF.

The chain has TRBV5-1 and TRBJ2-3; D is uncertain. From germline, CDR1 is SGHRS and CDR2 YFSETQ. CDR3 size: 15 residues. V was trimmed by 4 bases and J by 6 bases, leaving 18 bases between them. The CDR3 sequence is CASSPTIIGRDTQYF. CDR3 nucleotide sequence: TGCGCCAGCAGCCCTACCATCATTGGTCGGGATACGCAGTATTTT.

This clonotype was detected once. The gene calls are TRBV7-2 and TRBJ2-4, with 11 bases lining up with TRBD2. The DNA end lines up better with TRBJ2-7; the J call may be wrong. Germline V gives CDR1 SGHTA, CDR2 FQGNSA. CDR3 length: 16 residues. The CDR3 DNA sequence: TGTGCCAGCAGCTTAGTCACACTAGCGGGGGCCCCCGAGCAGTACTTC. Translation: CASSLVTLAGAPEQYF.

The chain couples TRBV5-1 to TRBJ2-2; 8 nucleotides match TRBD1. V was pared by 4 bases and J by 2 bases, with 4 bases of the junction left unmatched. CDR3 length: 15 amino acids. From germline, CDR1 is SGHRS and CDR2 YFSETQ. Here the CDR3 reads CASSGGTGNTGELFF. The CDR3 DNA reads as TGCGCCAGCAGCGGAGGGACAGGAAACACCGGGGAGCTGTTTTTT.

The gene calls are TRBV7-8 and TRBJ1-5; TRBD1 aligns across 7 bases. The ends lost 1 base at V and 4 bases at J; junction bases unmatched: 16. This CDR3 comprises 19 residues. Germline values: CDR1 SGHVS, CDR2 FQNEAQ. The CDR3 sequence: CASSLGYSTEGAANQPQHF. In DNA, the CDR3 is TGTGCCAGCAGCTTAGGGTACTCGACGGAGGGGGCGGCGAATCAGCCCCAGCATTTT.

This clonotype showed up many times. The chain joins TRBV20-1 to TRBJ2-7; 7 bases line up with TRBD2. V trimming: 6 bases; J trimming: 5 bases; junction bases outside the gene matches: 10. This CDR3 is built from 13 residues. The V gene's germline CDR1 is DFQATT and CDR2 SNEGSKA (reference sequence). This chain's CDR3 is CSATRTSQHEQYF. CDR3 in DNA: TGCAGTGCAACCAGGACTAGTCAGCACGAGCAGTACTTC.

This clonotype was found a few times. The V gene is TRBV28, the J gene TRBJ1-2; 7 bases agree with TRBD1. This CDR3 is 12 amino acids long. Trimming took 6 bases from V and 8 from J; bases not matched to a gene: 6. Germline CDR1 is MDHEN and CDR2 is SYDVKM. CDR3 DNA sequence: TGTGCCAGCAGCGGGGACAGCCGCGGCTACACCTTC. Translating gives CASSGDSRGYTF.

CDR3 nucleotide sequence: TGTGCCAGCAGCCAAATAATGGGAGGGGGGGTCACCTACAATGAGCAGTTCTTC. It is translated as CASSQIMGGGVTYNEQFF. The chain links TRBV4-2 to TRBJ2-1, with TRBD2 as a possible D gene (7 bases). The V gene's germline CDR1 is LGHNA and CDR2 YNFKEQ. Trimming took off 2 bases at V and 2 bases at J, with 19 bases between the two ends. This CDR3 spans 18 amino acids.

The J gene is TRBJ2-3, the V gene TRBV29-1, with D perhaps TRBD1 (5 bases). The CDR3 sequence is 16 residues long. Trimming stripped 0 bases from V and 2 bases from J, with 15 bases between. Germline V gene sequence: CDR1 SQVTM, CDR2 ANQGSEA. This CDR3 reads CSVEDHRSRYTDTQYF. The DNA of the CDR3 is TGCAGCGTTGAAGATCACAGGTCCAGGTACACAGATACGCAGTATTTT.

The rearrangement links TRBV7-9 to TRBJ2-1, with 8 nucleotides matching TRBD1. V lost 5 bases to trimming and J lost 5 bases; unmatched junction nucleotides: 11. The length of the CDR3 is 16 residues. Germline values: CDR1 SEHNR, CDR2 FQNEAQ (reference sequence). This CDR3 reads CASSPATGGTDNEQFF. In DNA, the CDR3 is TGTGCCAGCAGCCCGGCAACAGGGGGGACAGACAATGAGCAGTTCTTC.

The table lists this clonotype with a few counts. This chain uses TRBV6-6 with TRBJ1-5; D is unclear. This CDR3 contains 14 residues. CDR1 is MNHNY, CDR2 SVGAGI, per germline (reference sequence). V gave up 3 bases and J gave up 4 bases, with 10 bases separating them. CDR3 bases: TGTGCCAGCAGTTATAATGAGGATAATCAGCCCCAGCATTTT. Encoded protein: CASSYNEDNQPQHF.

This chain connects TRBV20-1 to TRBJ2-3; a weak D match, TRBD2 (6 bases). Per the germline V gene, CDR1 is DFQATT and CDR2 is SNEGSKA (reference sequence). V dropped 0 bases and J dropped 6 bases, with 16 bases sitting between them. The CDR3 covers 15 residues. The CDR3 DNA follows: TGCAGTGCTAGAGATGGGGGGACTCGCCCGGATACGCAGTATTTT. It encodes CSARDGGTRPDTQYF.

The gene calls are TRBV4-3 and TRBJ1-2, with D possibly TRBD1 on 5 matching bases. The CDR3 contains 17 residues. Germline V lookup: CDR1 LGHNA, CDR2 YSLEER. V lost 0 bases and J lost 7, with 21 bases in between. This CDR3 reads CASSQDVLGSDRSGYTF. For the CDR3, the DNA is TGCGCCAGCAGCCAAGATGTTTTAGGCTCAGACAGATCTGGCTACACCTTC.

This clonotype was seen more than once but under ten times. This chain links TRBV7-9 with TRBJ2-1; 10 bases agree with TRBD1. Germline V gene data show CDR1 as SEHNR and CDR2 as FQNEAQ (reference sequence). The CDR3 runs to 18 residues. Trimming removed 5 bases from V and 6 bases from J; junction bases left unmatched: 16. For the CDR3, the DNA is TGTGCCAGCAGCCACCTCCCCCCGGGACAGGGGAGAGGCAATGAGCAGTTCTTC. It yields the protein CASSHLPPGQGRGNEQFF.

This clonotype was detected only a few times. J is TRBJ2-3 and V is TRBV27, with a tentative D call TRBD2 (6 bases). The germline gives CDR1 MNHEY, CDR2 SMNVEV (reference sequence). This CDR3 comprises 14 residues. V shed 2 bases and J shed 3 bases, with 9 bases lying between them. The CDR3 loop reads CASSLPSVTDTQYF. As DNA, the CDR3 is TGTGCCAGCAGTTTACCTAGCGTAACAGATACGCAGTATTTT.

The chain combines TRBV7-9 with TRBJ2-7; the D gene is possibly TRBD1 (5 bases). The CDR3 consists of 17 residues. The V gene lost 5 bases and the J gene lost 0 bases, with 20 bases spanning the gap. CDR1 is SEHNR, CDR2 FQNEAQ, per germline (reference sequence). CDR3 nucleotides: TGTGCCAGCAGCCCCCGCGATTACAGGCGGCCCTCCTACGAGCAGTACTTC. Protein product: CASSPRDYRRPSYEQYF.

The CDR3 DNA follows: TGTGCCAGCAGAATGACGTGGGGTTTCGGTGAGCAGTTCTTC. It is translated as CASRMTWGFGEQFF. The V and J genes are TRBV12-3 or TRBV12-4 and TRBJ2-1; D unresolved. V lost 6 bases to trimming and J lost 9 bases, with 18 bases between them. The CDR3 consists of 14 residues.

The genes are TRBV12-3 or TRBV12-4 and TRBJ2-1; D is unclear. The CDR3 consists of 16 residues. V lost 2 bases and J 3 bases, leaving 14 bases between the germline ends. The CDR3 region is CASSLTSFAIYNEQFF. The CDR3, as DNA: TGTGCCAGCAGTTTAACCTCGTTCGCTATCTACAATGAGCAGTTCTTC.

This clonotype came up many times. V usage is TRBV7-6 and J usage is TRBJ2-7, with 9 bases aligning to TRBD1. This CDR3 region has 14 residues. Trimming took 4 bases from V and 4 from J; bases not matched to a gene: 5. The V gene's germline CDR1 is SGHVS and CDR2 FNYEAQ. The CDR3 nucleotides are TGTGCCAGCAGCTATACAGGGGGCGCGTACGAGCAGTACTTC. Encoded protein: CASSYTGGAYEQYF.

There are a few counts of this clonotype. V usage is TRBV7-2 and J usage is TRBJ2-5, with D maybe TRBD2 (6 bases). TRBJ2-7 explains the end of the DNA better; the J call may be wrong. CDR3 length: 14 residues. Germline CDR1 SGHTA, CDR2 FQGNSA. The CDR3 DNA follows: TGTGCCAGCAGCTCTGACCGGGACTCCCCCGAGCAGTACTTC. Protein product: CASSSDRDSPEQYF.

This clonotype was seen more than once but under ten times. The junction departs from germline at one end; a sequencing error may be responsible. The V call is TRBV7-6, the J call TRBJ2-6, with unresolved D. This CDR3 has 14 residues. CDR1 and CDR2 (germline): SGHVS, FNYEAQ. The CDR3 DNA sequence: TGTGCCAGCAGCCCAGGCTCTGGAGCCAACGTCCGGACTTTC. Protein sequence: CASSPGSGANVRTF.

This clonotype showed up just a few times. V gene TRBV10-3 combines with J gene TRBJ2-1; possibly TRBD1 or TRBD2 for D (7 bases each). This CDR3 contains 16 residues. Germline-derived CDR1 and CDR2 are ENHRY and SYGVKD. V lost 3 bases to trimming and J lost 10 bases, with 22 bases between them. For the CDR3, the DNA is TGTGCCATCAGTGACCCGAAATCAGGGGGGGCAAAGGAGCAGTTCTTC. It encodes CAISDPKSGGAKEQFF.

This clonotype was counted once. The V call is TRBV6-5, the J call TRBJ1-2, with 7 bases identical to TRBD1. Looked up from germline, CDR1 is MNHEY and CDR2 is SVGAGI. This CDR3 spans 15 amino acids. The V gene end was trimmed by 2 bases and the J gene end by 4 bases; junction bases not matched to a gene: 7. CDR3 nucleotide sequence: TGTGCCAGCAGTTACACACCGACAGGGTTCTATGGCTACACCTTC. Encoded protein: CASSYTPTGFYGYTF.

The rearrangement joins TRBV20-1 to TRBJ1-4, with D perhaps TRBD1 (5 bases). V lost 2 bases and J lost 8, with 9 bases in between. Germline V lookup: CDR1 DFQATT, CDR2 SNEGSKA (reference sequence). CDR3 size: 12 residues. The CDR3 DNA reads as TGCAGTGCTAGACAGGGTTACGAAAAACTGTTTTTT. This encodes CSARQGYEKLFF.